The clone carrying this TCR beta chain was seen many times. Its antigen remains unknown. Using unique molecular identifiers, the investigators prepared the TCRbeta library. TCRdb ran MiXCR on the PCR reads and lists one entry per CDR3 protein. The table records around 130,000 distinct CDR3 sequences, roughly 10% of them present only once. This record comes from a study of T-cell reconstitution after alpha-beta-depleted transplantation in children. CDR1 and CDR2 from the germline V gene are SQVTM and ANQGSEA. The CDR3 covers 11 residues. Between the trimmed V and J ends, which lost 6 bases and 3 bases, there was a span of 8 bases. Whole-study findings and limits: T-cell counts and diversity were attributed mostly to newly produced T cells one year after transplant.

Material: PBMCs, mostly from graft donor cells, obtained 180 days after TCRalphabeta/CD19-depleted stem cell transplant. The V call is TRBV29-1, the J call TRBJ2-5; D ambiguous. This receptor was obtained from a girl under three years old who had a stem cell transplant for combined immunodeficiency, so the T cells may come from the graft donor. CDR3 DNA: TGCAGCGTCCGACGGGAAGAGACCCAGTACTTC. As protein: CSVRREETQYF.